Included here is one T cell receptor beta chain sequence, with context. The data are from a study of shared clonotypes between healthy human individuals. CD45RO negativity and positive selection for CCR7 defined naive CD8 cells, a population that excluded terminally differentiated effector memory CD45RA+ cells. Germline V gene sequence: CDR1 SNHLY, CDR2 FYNNEI. V lost 4 bases and J 3 bases, leaving 3 bases between the germline ends. The CDR3 has 12 amino acids. The protocol was immunoSEQ multiplex PCR, while the TCRdb copy is restricted to in-frame clones and leaves out a portion. The sample has around 700,000 clones; about 92% are singletons.

Sequenced sample: naive CD8+ T cells sorted from blood. The genes are TRBV2 and TRBJ2-2; no definite D call. The receptor was isolated from a man younger than 40 in good health. Written as DNA, the CDR3 is TGTGCCAGCAGTGCCCACACCGGGGAGCTGTTTTTT. It is translated as CASSAHTGELFF.